This T cell receptor (beta chain) comes out of a study of shared clonotypes between healthy human individuals. Notes on the study in general: Estimated clonotype richness was generally higher in naive than memory subsets.

Naivety among CD8 cells was defined by CD45RO negativity and positive CCR7 selection, thereby excluding terminally differentiated effector memory CD45RA+ cells. To note about this clone: Its specificity is not known.

TCRdb keeps only in-frame clones here, not all; method: immunoSEQ multiplex PCR. The table records about 2 million clones, approximately 94% of them present only once. The sequencing input was naive CD8+ T cells sorted from blood. The source is a man younger than 30 in good health.

The CDR3 here is CASSGPGTTHRDYGYTF. As DNA, the CDR3 is TGTGCCAGCAGCGGGCCCGGGACAACCCACCGAGACTATGGCTACACCTTC. The chain combines TRBV5-4 with TRBJ1-2; D perhaps matches TRBD1 (6 bases). Germline V CDR1 and CDR2: SGHNT, YYREEE (reference sequence). V lost 4 bases and J lost 3, with 22 bases in between. This CDR3 contains 17 residues.